This T cell receptor (beta chain) originates from a study of blood T cell repertoires in COVID-19. Whole-study context: COVID-19 samples from acute and convalescent phases originated in the United States, Italy and Spain. The analysed material was cDNA or gDNA that came from T cells, B-cell-depleted T cells, or PBMCs.

As handled by the study authors: Reference gene primer amplification gave estimated nucleated cell counts. Some clones are missing from TCRdb's copy, which holds only in-frame ones; the method was immunoSEQ multiplex PCR. The V and J calls and clone size come from that table; D and trimming were worked out from the DNA. The table records tens of thousands of clones, roughly 90% of them present only once. V shed 4 bases, J shed 4 bases, and the junction held 14 bases outside the gene matches. Germline V gene lookup returns CDR1 SGHRS and CDR2 YFSETQ. CDR3 length: 16 amino acids. Sequenced material: peripheral blood. The chain is built from TRBV5-1 and TRBJ2-7; 7 nucleotides agree with TRBD1. The origin of this receptor is a man aged 55-75 years with COVID-19, enrolled during active disease. CDR3 protein: CASSPGQTGSLYEQYF. The CDR3 DNA follows: TGCGCCAGCAGCCCCGGCCAGACAGGGAGTTTGTACGAGCAGTACTTC.